This TCR beta chain was retrieved from a study of blood T cell repertoires in COVID-19. Study summary: T cells, B-cell-depleted T cells, or PBMCs provided the cDNA or gDNA that served as material.

A single count supports this clone. The table came from immunoSEQ multiplex PCR; TCRdb's copy has only in-frame clones and leaves some out. This sample yields approximately 170,000 clones, of which approximately 90% are seen a single time; approximately 2.1% belongs to the top ten. Germline CDR1 is MNHEY and CDR2 is SVGAGI. The CDR3 has 16 residues. V dropped 4 bases and J dropped 3 bases, with 19 bases sitting between them. The chain is built from TRBV6-5 and TRBJ2-7, with D possibly TRBD1 on 6 matching bases. Material for sequencing was peripheral blood. This clonotype originated in a man aged 50 or older who had recovered from COVID-19. The CDR3 region is CASSSSSGDKGYEQYF. CDR3 bases: TGTGCCAGCAGTTCCTCCTCAGGGGATAAAGGCTACGAGCAGTACTTC.